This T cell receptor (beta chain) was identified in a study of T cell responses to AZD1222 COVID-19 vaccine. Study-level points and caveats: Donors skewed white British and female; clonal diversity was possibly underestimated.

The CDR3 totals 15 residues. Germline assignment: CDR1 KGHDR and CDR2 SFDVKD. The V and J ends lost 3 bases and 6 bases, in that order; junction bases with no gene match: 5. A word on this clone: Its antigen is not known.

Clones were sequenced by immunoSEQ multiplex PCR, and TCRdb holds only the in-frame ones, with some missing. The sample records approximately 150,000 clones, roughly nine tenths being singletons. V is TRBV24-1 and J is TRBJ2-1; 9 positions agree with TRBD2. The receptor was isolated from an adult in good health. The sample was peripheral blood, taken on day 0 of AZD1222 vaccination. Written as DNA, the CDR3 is TGTGCCACCAGTGATGCGGGAGGGCCCGTCAATGAGCAGTTCTTC. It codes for CATSDAGGPVNEQFF.